What follows is one T cell receptor (beta chain) and its context. The antigen remains unidentified. The data stem from a study of radiation and T cells in renal cell carcinoma. Study-level points and caveats: Compared with controls, irradiated tumors had more, larger dominant CDR3 motifs. Top tumor clonotypes rose in blood 2 weeks post-radiation, then contracted.

The treatment: 15 Gy SBRT to primary tumor, nephrectomy 4 weeks later. Assay used: immunoSEQ multiplex PCR; TCRdb lists only in-frame clones, some missing. Among 17,000 or so clones listed, around 55% were seen once. Trimming shortened V by 3 bases and J by 2 bases, and 7 bases separated the two germline ends. Germline CDR1 reads MDHEN; CDR2 reads SYDVKM. The CDR3 runs to 13 residues. The rearrangement joins TRBV28 to TRBJ1-2, with D possibly matching TRBD1 (5 bases). The TCR sequence derives from a man between 50 and 59 years old with renal cell carcinoma. Here the sequenced sample was tumor tissue, taken from a patient whose treatment included radiotherapy and nephrectomy. In nucleotides, the CDR3 is TGTGCCAGCAGTTTCGGGGGGAACTATGGCTACACCTTC. Its protein is CASSFGGNYGYTF.